This T cell receptor (beta chain) is from a study of CD8+ T cells in alopecia areata. In the study overall: The tofacitinib course ran for 6 to 18 months and was followed by 6 months off drug.

The treatment: oral pan-JAK inhibitor, 5-10 mg twice daily. CDR1 SEHNR and CDR2 FQNEAQ come from the germline V gene (reference sequence). The CDR3 is 17 residues long. V lost 4 bases, J lost 3 bases, and 21 bases lay in between. RNA extraction was followed by reverse transcription into cDNA, which acted as the sequencing template. The data were produced by immunoSEQ multiplex PCR, yet TCRdb's version contains in-frame clones alone and is incomplete. The data contain 170,000 or so clones, about 60% of them singletons. The origin of this receptor is a human donor with alopecia areata. The specimen was CD8+ T cells sorted from blood, collected at week 24, from a patient treated with tofacitinib. The chain links TRBV7-9 to TRBJ1-2, with D tentatively TRBD1 (5 bases). The CDR3 here is CASSSNAGTTIDYGYTF. The CDR3 DNA sequence: TGTGCCAGCAGCTCAAATGCGGGGACGACTATTGACTATGGCTACACCTTC.